The 25 T cell receptor beta chains in this list originate from one sample, sequenced in a study of T cell clonality in common variable immunodeficiency. No cognate antigen is known for these TCRs. Whole-study findings and limits: Reportedly, TCR beta sequences from common variable immunodeficiency showed fewer deletions and N-nucleotide insertions.

TCRdb keeps only in-frame clones here, not all; method: immunoSEQ multiplex PCR. The sample has some 30,000 clones, none seen only once. The sequencing sample was made of peripheral blood mononuclear cells. The receptor set was obtained from a human donor with common variable immunodeficiency.

The sequenced part of the CDR3 DNA is TGTGCCAGCAGTTTAGCGGGGGGGCGCTTGCATGAG. Translating it yields CASSLAGGRLHE. The whole CDR3 reads CASSLAGGRLHEQFF. This chain uses TRBV2 with TRBJ2-1; 11 nucleotides align to TRBD2. The read gets to within 3 residues of the CDR3 end, and the germline J gene fills in the rest. From germline, CDR1 is SNHLY and CDR2 FYNNEI. The V segment lost 5 bases and the J segment 8 bases; nucleotides outside the gene matches: 8. This CDR3 spans 15 amino acids.

Sample share makes this clone medium-sized. The CDR3 is cut off 3 residues early in the read; its end comes from the germline J gene. V usage is TRBV30 and J usage is TRBJ1-2; D is ambiguous. The CDR3 is 13 residues long. From germline, CDR1 is GTSNPN and CDR2 SVGIG (reference sequence). V lost 2 bases and J 7 bases, leaving 14 bases between the germline ends. CDR3 in amino acids: CAWSLGPVRGYTF. The DNA read from the CDR3 is TGTGCCTGGAGTCTGGGCCCGGTTCGTGGC. The variable domain in full, with the rest retrieved from reference TRBV30 and TRBJ1-2, is SQTIHQWPATLVQPVGSPLSLECTVEGTSNPNLYWYRQAAGRGLQLLFYSVGIGQISSEVPQNLSASRPQDRQFILSSKKLLLSDSGFYLCAWSLGPVRGYTFGSGTRLTVV.

In the case of this clone: Read sequence stops 3 residues before the CDR3 end, and the germline J gene provides the missing end. The chain joins TRBV5-1 to TRBJ2-3; the match to TRBD1 covers 7 bases. Germline assignment: CDR1 SGHRS and CDR2 YFSETQ. This CDR3 spans 14 amino acids. V gave up 0 bases and J gave up 4 bases; unmatched junction bases: 2. Incomplete CDR3 DNA: TGCGCCAGCAGCTTGGGAGGGGGCGCAGATACG. Protein: CASSLGGGADT. The full CDR3 protein is CASSLGGGADTQYF.

Regarding this clone: The read ends 3 residues early relative to the CDR3; the germline J gene fills the gap. J is TRBJ2-1 and V is TRBV19; D remains unclear. This CDR3 comprises 16 residues. V lost 2 bases and J 0 bases, leaving 11 bases between the germline ends. Germline V gene lookup returns CDR1 LNHDA and CDR2 SQIVND (reference sequence). This chain's CDR3 is CASSINPMSSYNEQFF. CDR3 DNA (partial): TGTGCCAGTAGTATAAATCCTATGAGCTCCTACAATGAG.

This clone has just a few counts. The sequenced fragment ends 3 residues before the CDR3 boundary, so the rest is inferred from the germline J gene. The V gene is TRBV5-1, the J gene TRBJ1-2; no clear D. Germline CDR1 and CDR2: SGHRS and YFSETQ. The CDR3 loop spans 15 amino acids. Trimming stripped 9 bases from V and 6 bases from J, with 24 bases between. Partial CDR3 DNA: TGCGCCACCGCGAGAGAAGGAACGGAAGCGGATGGC. Its protein is CATAREGTEADG. The CDR3 in its entirety is CATAREGTEADGYTF.

This clone has ten or more counts. Coverage ceases 3 residues before the CDR3 finishes, and the germline J gene fills in the end. V and J are TRBV20-1 and TRBJ2-3, with D possibly matching TRBD1 (5 bases). The length of the CDR3 is 14 residues. Germline V CDR1 and CDR2: DFQATT, SNEGSKA (reference sequence). With 4 bases removed from V and 2 bases from J, the gap between germline ends came to 13 bases. The CDR3 DNA, read in part, is TGCAGTGCTATAGGGGCAGTCCTCACAGATACG. Amino acid sequence: CSAIGAVLTDT. The entire CDR3 protein reads CSAIGAVLTDTQYF.

Comments on this clone: Read coverage stops 3 residues before the CDR3 terminus; the germline J gene supplies the remainder. This rearrangement joins TRBV30 to TRBJ1-1; no clear D. The CDR3 contains 13 residues. Germline V CDR1 and CDR2: GTSNPN, SVGIG (reference sequence). CDR3 residues: CAWSVTLARKAFF. CDR3 bases read: TGTGCCTGGAGTGTAACGCTAGCCAGGAAA.

As concerns this clone: Read coverage stops 3 residues before the CDR3 terminus; the germline J gene supplies the remainder. The J gene is TRBJ2-7, the V gene TRBV30, with D tentatively TRBD1 (6 bases). Germline lookup yields CDR1 GTSNPN and CDR2 SVGIG (reference sequence). V lost 5 bases to trimming and J lost 5 bases, with 16 bases between them. This CDR3 region has 13 residues. CDR3 DNA, as far as it was read: TGTGCCTGGTACGACAGGAGGTCAGACGAG. Its translation: CAWYDRRSDE. The CDR3, in full, reads CAWYDRRSDEQYF.

As to this clone: The read stops 3 residues short of the end of the CDR3; the missing end is completed from the germline J gene. The J gene is TRBJ1-6, the V gene TRBV30; D call uncertain. The V and J ends lost 0 bases and 7 bases respectively, with 10 bases between them. The CDR3 runs to 14 residues. Germline V CDR1 and CDR2: GTSNPN, SVGIG (reference sequence). The covered CDR3 bases are TGTGCCTGGAGTGTTGGGCAGGAGAATTCACCC. Protein sequence: CAWSVGQENSP. The CDR3 in full is CAWSVGQENSPLHF. The complete variable domain, with remaining parts taken from reference TRBV30 and TRBJ1-6, reads SQTIHQWPATLVQPVGSPLSLECTVEGTSNPNLYWYRQAAGRGLQLLFYSVGIGQISSEVPQNLSASRPQDRQFILSSKKLLLSDSGFYLCAWSVGQENSPLHFGNGTRLTVT.

This clone was recorded a few times. The read terminates 3 residues ahead of where the CDR3 ends, so the germline J gene completes it. The chain employs TRBV18 and TRBJ1-6; 7 nucleotides match TRBD1. This CDR3 has 15 amino acids. V was pared by 4 bases and J by 4 bases, with 4 bases of the junction left unmatched. Per germline, CDR1 KGHSH and CDR2 LQKENI. The CDR3 here is CASSRGTVYNSPLHF. Incomplete CDR3 DNA: TGTGCCAGCTCACGTGGGACAGTATATAATTCACCC.

Details on this clone: The read is 3 residues too short to cover the CDR3 end, so that end is filled in from the germline J gene. The rearrangement uses TRBV6-1 and TRBJ1-1, with 11 bases lining up with TRBD1. Germline V gene sequence: CDR1 MNHNS, CDR2 SASEGT. This CDR3 region has 15 residues. The ends lost 3 bases at V and 6 bases at J; junction bases unmatched: 6. The sequenced CDR3 bases are TGTGCCAGCAGTGAGGACAGGGGGCTGCTCGCTGAA. The encoded protein is CASSEDRGLLAE. The entire CDR3 reads CASSEDRGLLAEAFF.

Comments on this clone: The missing CDR3 end, 3 residues past where the read stops, is filled in from the germline J gene. This rearrangement joins TRBV7-8 to TRBJ1-2; D not resolved. Trimming took off 3 bases at V and 4 bases at J, with 15 bases between the two ends. This CDR3 region has 15 residues. Germline lookup yields CDR1 SGHVS and CDR2 FQNEAQ. CDR3 protein: CASSLNVLRVYGYTF. The sequenced CDR3 bases are TGTGCCAGCAGCTTGAACGTCCTCCGGGTCTATGGC.

There are many counts of this clone. The CDR3 region is CASSQELNQPQHF. CDR3 DNA, as far as it was read: TGCGCCAGCAGCCAAGAACTGAATCAGCCC. The chain has TRBV4-1 and TRBJ1-5; no clear D gene. The sequence runs out 3 residues before the end of the CDR3; the remainder is reconstructed from the germline J gene. The CDR3 runs 13 residues. V was cut by 0 bases and J by 4 bases, with 4 bases left in between. Per germline, CDR1 MGHRA and CDR2 YSYEKL.

Comment on this clone: Read sequence stops 3 residues before the CDR3 end, and the germline J gene provides the missing end. The chain is built from TRBV7-2 and TRBJ2-3, with D possibly matching TRBD2 (6 bases). Trimming shortened V by 0 bases and J by 8 bases, and 12 bases separated the two germline ends. The CDR3 sequence is 14 residues long. Germline V lookup: CDR1 SGHTA, CDR2 FQGNSA. CDR3: CASSLAARGGTQYF. The sequenced part of the CDR3 DNA is TGTGCCAGCAGCTTAGCCGCGCGGGGCGGTACG.

This clone was recorded a few times. Read coverage stops 3 residues before the CDR3 terminus; the germline J gene supplies the remainder. The chain carries TRBV30 and TRBJ1-2, with 11 bases fitting TRBD1. CDR1 and CDR2 (germline): GTSNPN, SVGIG (reference sequence). CDR3 length: 13 residues. V lost 4 bases, J lost 6 bases, and 4 bases stayed unmatched. The CDR3 DNA, read in part, is TGTGCCTGGAACGGACAGGGGGCGAATGGC. Its translation: CAWNGQGANG. The complete CDR3 reads CAWNGQGANGYTF.

For this clone: The CDR3 extends 3 residues past the end of the read, so its final part is completed from the germline J gene. The chain is built from TRBV6-2 or TRBV6-3 and TRBJ1-2; 7 bases fit TRBD1. This CDR3 is 14 amino acids long. Germline assignment: CDR1 MNHEY and CDR2 SVGEGT. The junction had 5 bases not matched to a gene; V was cut back by 2 bases and J by 5 bases. CDR3 DNA, as far as it was read: TGTGCCAGCAGTTACCGGGCAGGGGGATATGGC. Protein sequence: CASSYRAGGYG. The entire CDR3 is CASSYRAGGYGYTF.

This clone was observed a few times. The CDR3 extends 3 residues past the end of the read, so its final part is completed from the germline J gene. The rearrangement uses TRBV20-1 and TRBJ2-5; tentatively, D is TRBD1 (6 bases). CDR3 length equals 14 residues. V was cut by 1 base and J by 5 bases, with 14 bases left in between. CDR1 DFQATT and CDR2 SNEGSKA come from the germline V gene (reference sequence). CDR3 bases read: TGCAGTGCTAGAGGTCAGGGGTGGACGGAGACC. It codes for CSARGQGWTET. The CDR3 as a whole reads CSARGQGWTETQYF.

As concerns this clone: The CDR3 is cut off 3 residues early in the read; its end comes from the germline J gene. This rearrangement joins TRBV7-8 to TRBJ2-7; D possibly corresponds to TRBD1 (6 bases). The CDR3 runs 14 residues. CDR1 is SGHVS and CDR2 is FQNEAQ in the germline V gene. Trimming shortened V by 5 bases and J by 2 bases, and 13 bases separated the two germline ends. The part of the CDR3 DNA that was read is TGTGCCAGCAGCCGGGACACAATAACCTACGAG. Translated: CASSRDTITYE. The entire CDR3 protein reads CASSRDTITYEQYF.

This clone was seen more than once but under ten times. Sequencing ends 3 residues short of the CDR3 end; the germline J gene provides the rest. This chain joins TRBV6-2 or TRBV6-3 and TRBJ1-2, with D unresolved. This CDR3 is 15 amino acids long. Trimming took off 0 bases at V and 4 bases at J, with 12 bases between the two ends. Per germline, CDR1 MNHEY and CDR2 SVGEGT. The DNA read from the CDR3 is TGTGCCAGCAGTTACTCAGGGCAGCGGATCTATGGC. It specifies CASSYSGQRIYG. The full CDR3 is CASSYSGQRIYGYTF.

This clone was seen more than once but under ten times. The read finishes 3 residues shy of the CDR3 end, and the germline J gene is used to complete it. This chain connects TRBV7-2 to TRBJ2-2; D gene uncertain. CDR1 is SGHTA, CDR2 FQGNSA, per germline. V was cut by 3 bases and J by 1 base, with 9 bases left in between. The CDR3 is made up of 15 amino acids. CDR3 sequence reads: CASSLAGRNTGELFF. Partial CDR3 DNA: TGTGCCAGCAGCTTGGCAGGAAGGAACACCGGGGAG. Filled out from reference TRBV7-2 and TRBJ2-2, the complete variable domain reads GAGVSQSPSNKVTEKGKDVELRCDPISGHTALYWYRQSLGQGLEFLIYFQGNSAPDKSGLPSDRFSAERTGGSVSTLTIQRTQQEDSAVYLCASSLAGRNTGELFFGEGSRLTVL.

This clone was detected ten times or more. The observed sequence ends 3 residues before the CDR3 terminus, with the missing tail filled in from the germline J gene. The rearrangement joins TRBV20-1 to TRBJ1-1, with a tentative D call TRBD1 (5 bases). The germline CDR1 and CDR2 sequences are DFQATT and SNEGSKA (reference sequence). This CDR3 spans 13 amino acids. Here the CDR3 reads CSANSQAGREAFF. The covered CDR3 bases are TGCAGTGCAAATTCACAAGCAGGGCGGGAA.

The sample holds many counts of this clone. The sequenced fragment ends 3 residues before the CDR3 boundary, so the rest is inferred from the germline J gene. The chain combines TRBV10-3 with TRBJ2-7; 9 nucleotides align to TRBD1. The V gene end was trimmed by 11 bases and the J gene end by 0 bases; junction bases not matched to a gene: 5. Germline V CDR1 and CDR2: ENHRY, SYGVKD. The CDR3 spans 13 residues. The part of the CDR3 DNA that was read is TGTGCCGCCGGACAGGGGATCTCCTACGAG. Protein product: CAAGQGISYE. The full CDR3 is CAAGQGISYEQYF.

This clone has only a few counts. Coverage ceases 3 residues before the CDR3 finishes, and the germline J gene fills in the end. The chain couples TRBV18 to TRBJ1-5; 9 bases line up with TRBD1. Germline CDR1 reads KGHSH; CDR2 reads LQKENI. The CDR3 covers 17 residues. V trimming: 1 base; J trimming: 7 bases; junction bases outside the gene matches: 11. The CDR3 spells CASSPLSGQGGKQPQHF. Incomplete CDR3 DNA: TGTGCCAGCTCACCACTTTCGGGACAGGGAGGGAAGCAGCCC.

The sample holds many counts of this clone. The observed sequence ends 3 residues before the CDR3 terminus, with the missing tail filled in from the germline J gene. The rearrangement joins TRBV30 to TRBJ2-1; TRBD1 aligns across 9 bases. Trimming cost V 0 bases and J 7 bases; bases outside gene matches: 7. Germline V gene lookup returns CDR1 GTSNPN and CDR2 SVGIG (reference sequence). The CDR3 extends over 15 amino acids. The CDR3 reads CAWSVIGQGINEQFF. CDR3 bases read: TGTGCCTGGAGTGTTATAGGACAGGGGATTAATGAG.

The table lists this clone with many counts. The sequenced fragment ends 3 residues before the CDR3 boundary, so the rest is inferred from the germline J gene. This chain uses TRBV6-2 or TRBV6-3 with TRBJ2-3; 8 bases fit TRBD2. Germline trimming cut 10 bases from V and 1 base from J; bases unmatched to any gene: 7. The CDR3 contains 14 residues. Germline lookup yields CDR1 MNHEY and CDR2 SVGEGT. The CDR3 bases that were read are TGTGCCACCGCTCGGGGGGGCCGCACAGATACG. This translates into CATARGGRTDT. In full, the CDR3 is CATARGGRTDTQYF.